This TCR beta chain was recorded in a study of blood T cell repertoires in COVID-19. Assay: immunoSEQ multiplex PCR; the TCRdb copy retains only in-frame clones and omits some. The sample carries approximately 220,000 clones, 80% to 90% recorded once. This clone showed up many times. The source of this sequence is a woman aged 25 to 45 with acute COVID-19. Sequenced sample: PBMCs or T cells enriched from blood (not recorded which).

The CDR3 is CASSEGGGSPYEQYF. In DNA form, the CDR3 reads TGTGCCAGCAGTGAGGGCGGGGGTTCACCATACGAGCAGTACTTC. V usage is TRBV2 and J usage is TRBJ2-7; TRBD2 agrees at 7 bases. Germline loops: CDR1 SNHLY, CDR2 FYNNEI. J was trimmed by 4 bases and V by 3 bases; bases with no gene match: 9. CDR3 size: 15 residues.